Listed here are 22 T cell receptor beta chains from one sample, sequenced in a study of beta chain features in type 1 diabetes. Regarding the study as a whole: Within each of all four CD4+ subsets, Type 1 diabetes patients had TCRB CDR3s that were moderately but significantly shorter.

These receptors' antigens are unknown. Expressed TCRB transcripts were sequenced because the entire RNA isolate underwent reverse transcription. Only in-frame clones appear in the TCRdb table, and some are missing; sequencing was by immunoSEQ multiplex PCR. The sample holds about 270,000 clones, 14% seen once. The sequenced sample consisted of naive CD4+ T cells from blood. All receptors come from a man aged 25 to 40 with type 1 diabetes.

This clone was detected only a few times. The genes are TRBV30 and TRBJ1-5, with 9 bases that match TRBD1. The germline CDR1 and CDR2 sequences are GTSNPN and SVGIG (reference sequence). CDR3 size: 15 residues. V shed 2 bases and J 9 bases; nucleotides not matched to a gene: 11. This CDR3 is CAWSFGQGYVSPQHF. DNA of the CDR3: TGTGCCTGGAGTTTCGGACAGGGGTATGTTTCGCCCCAGCATTTT.

The chain recombines TRBV6-1 with TRBJ1-2; D is possibly TRBD1 (6 bases). The CDR3 contains 14 residues. Per the germline V gene, CDR1 is MNHNS and CDR2 is SASEGT. V was clipped by 1 base and J by 5 bases, with 11 bases between them. CDR3 nucleotides: TGTGCCAGCAGTGAAGGTGTGGGGGCGTATGGCTACACCTTC. Translated, it gives CASSEGVGAYGYTF.

This clone occurred a few times. V is TRBV5-6 and J is TRBJ1-1, with D uncertain. Trimming stripped 4 bases from V and 8 bases from J, with 15 bases between. There are 13 residues in the CDR3. Looked up from germline, CDR1 is SGHDT and CDR2 is YYEEEE. The CDR3 DNA is TGTGCCAGCAGCACCTTATCCGGGGTAGAAGCTTTCTTT. Its translation is CASSTLSGVEAFF. Based on the CDR3 plus reference TRBV5-6 and TRBJ1-1, the full variable domain is DAGVTQSPTHLIKTRGQQVTLRCSPKSGHDTVSWYQQALGQGPQFIFQYYEEEERQRGNFPDRFSGHQFPNYSSELNVNALLLGDSALYLCASSTLSGVEAFFGQGTRLTVV.

The table lists this clone with a few counts. One end of the junction varies from germline; a read error may be responsible. V and J are TRBV20-1 and TRBJ2-7, with TRBD2 matching 7 bases. There are 8 residues in the CDR3. Germline CDR1 and CDR2: DFQATT and SNEGSKA (reference sequence). This chain's CDR3 is CSAGAGSF. The CDR3 region has the DNA TGCAGTGCAGGAGCGGGAAGTTTC.

CDR3 DNA sequence: TGCAGCGTTGTCTGGCCAAACTATGGCTACACCTTC. The encoded protein is CSVVWPNYGYTF. The J gene is TRBJ1-2, the V gene TRBV29-1, with D uncertain. In germline, CDR1 is SQVTM, CDR2 ANQGSEA. Trimming removed 4 bases from V and 2 bases from J, with 8 bases in between. This CDR3 is 12 amino acids long.

This sequence joins TRBV18 and TRBJ1-5; TRBD1 aligns across 7 bases. Per the germline V gene, CDR1 is KGHSH and CDR2 is LQKENI. The CDR3 is 13 amino acids. J was trimmed by 5 bases and V by 3 bases; bases with no gene match: 1. CDR3 nucleotides: TGTGCCAGCTCACCGCAGGGGGATCAGCCCCAGCATTTT. Residues: CASSPQGDQPQHF.

The chain combines TRBV29-1 with TRBJ1-4; possible D gene TRBD1, 5 bases. Germline V gene data show CDR1 as SQVTM and CDR2 as ANQGSEA. Trimming cost V 5 bases and J 5 bases, with 12 bases left between them. CDR3 length: 13 residues. The CDR3 sequence: CSVLQAPNEKLFF. CDR3 nucleotides: TGCAGCGTTTTACAGGCCCCAAATGAAAAACTGTTTTTT.

This clone was seen only a few times. The chain carries TRBV19 and TRBJ1-1; the D is unclear. CDR3 length equals 15 residues. Trimming shortened V by 4 bases and J by 2 bases, and 14 bases separated the two germline ends. Germline V lookup: CDR1 LNHDA, CDR2 SQIVND (reference sequence). In DNA form, the CDR3 reads TGTGCCAGTAGTACCACCCCGGCAGGCAACACTGAAGCTTTCTTT. It yields the protein CASSTTPAGNTEAFF.

This CDR3 is CASSESGQASNQPQHF. The CDR3 bases are TGTGCCAGCAGTGAAAGTGGACAGGCAAGCAATCAGCCCCAGCATTTT. The chain has TRBV2 and TRBJ1-5; TRBD1 aligns across 7 bases. Germline assignment: CDR1 SNHLY and CDR2 FYNNEI. The CDR3 sequence is 16 residues long. V shed 2 bases and J 1 base; nucleotides not matched to a gene: 5.

V usage is TRBV19 and J usage is TRBJ2-1; 9 nucleotides agree with TRBD2. J was trimmed by 2 bases and V by 4 bases; bases with no gene match: 18. The germline V gene encodes CDR1 LNHDA and CDR2 SQIVND (reference sequence). This CDR3 is built from 20 residues. CDR3 nucleotides: TGTGCCAGTAGTACCCGCCCAAGCCTAGTTCAGCGGGAGGCCTACAATGAGCAGTTCTTC. It encodes CASSTRPSLVQREAYNEQFF.

This clone turned up a few times. The chain links TRBV11-2 to TRBJ1-5; 12 nucleotides agree with TRBD1. Germline V gives CDR1 SGHAT, CDR2 FQNNGV. CDR3 length: 15 amino acids. The junction had 5 bases not matched to a gene; V was cut back by 6 bases and J by 5 bases. The CDR3 DNA reads as TGTGCCAGCAGTTGGGACAGGGGGCTAGATCAGCCCCAGCATTTT. Residues: CASSWDRGLDQPQHF.

The rearrangement uses TRBV28 and TRBJ2-1; possible D gene TRBD2, 5 bases. Germline values: CDR1 MDHEN, CDR2 SYDVKM. The CDR3 covers 13 residues. Trimming removed 2 bases from V and 11 bases from J, with 13 bases in between. Written as DNA, the CDR3 is TGTGCCAGCAGTTTACCAGCGGAGCGCCAGCAGTTCTTC. Protein product: CASSLPAERQQFF.

The sample holds a few counts of this clone. This chain links TRBV4-3 with TRBJ2-7; 8 bases are a match to TRBD2. This CDR3 is 17 amino acids long. CDR1 LGHNA and CDR2 YSLEER come from the germline V gene. V lost 1 base to trimming and J lost 3 bases; unmatched junction nucleotides: 11. The CDR3 region is CASSQAYLSGTNYEQYF. In DNA form, the CDR3 reads TGCGCCAGCAGCCAAGCCTATCTTAGCGGGACAAACTACGAGCAGTACTTC.

The V call is TRBV28, the J call TRBJ2-7; 8 bases line up with TRBD2. The CDR3 is made up of 13 amino acids. V dropped 7 bases and J dropped 5; count of bases not matched to a gene: 7. Germline CDR1 MDHEN, CDR2 SYDVKM. The DNA for the CDR3 is TGTGCCAGCACTCAACCTAGCGGGCACGAGCAGTACTTC. It translates to CASTQPSGHEQYF.

This clone was counted between two and nine times. The chain has TRBV29-1 and TRBJ2-1, with a possible D match to TRBD1 (6 bases). The germline V and J ends were trimmed by 2 bases and 4 bases, with 9 bases remaining between them. This CDR3 region has 13 residues. From germline, CDR1 is SQVTM and CDR2 ANQGSEA. CDR3 loop: CSVELRGYNEQFF. The CDR3 DNA is TGCAGCGTTGAACTCAGGGGATACAATGAGCAGTTCTTC.

This clone was detected only a few times. The rearrangement links TRBV25-1 to TRBJ1-2; 8 positions match TRBD1. CDR1 is MGHDK, CDR2 SYGVNS, per germline. The CDR3 runs 14 residues. V dropped 2 bases and J dropped 4; count of bases not matched to a gene: 3. The CDR3 reads CASSEHGTGYGYTF. The CDR3 DNA sequence: TGTGCCAGCAGTGAACACGGGACAGGCTATGGCTACACCTTC.

The V and J genes are TRBV2 and TRBJ2-7, with a tentative D call TRBD2 (6 bases). V lost 7 bases and J lost 6, with 19 bases in between. Germline V gene lookup returns CDR1 SNHLY and CDR2 FYNNEI. This CDR3 contains 14 residues. CDR3 nucleotide sequence: TGTGCCAGCACTTATTCGGGAGAGGGATCCGAGCAGTACTTC. Its protein is CASTYSGEGSEQYF.

This clone turned up a few times. J is TRBJ2-1 and V is TRBV14, with D possibly TRBD1 on 6 matching bases. CDR3 length: 15 residues. The germline V gene has CDR1 SGHDN and CDR2 FVKESK. Deletions cut 0 bases from V and 12 bases from J, with 18 bases between. The DNA for the CDR3 is TGTGCCAGCAGCCAAGAGTGGGGGCACGTCGTTAGGCAGTTCTTC. Amino acid sequence: CASSQEWGHVVRQFF. Based on the CDR3 plus reference TRBV14 and TRBJ2-1, the full variable domain is EAGVTQFPSHSVIEKGQTVTLRCDPISGHDNLYWYRRVMGKEIKFLLHFVKESKQDESGMPNNRFLAERTGGTYSTLKVQPAELEDSGVYFCASSQEWGHVVRQFFGPGTRLTVL.

The chain carries TRBV28 and TRBJ2-7, with 14 bases aligning to TRBD2. After removal of 5 bases from V and 7 bases from J, the junction contained 10 bases not matched to a gene. Per the germline V gene, CDR1 is MDHEN and CDR2 is SYDVKM. The CDR3 covers 16 residues. This CDR3 is CASSGTSGSRSEEQYF. The DNA of the CDR3 is TGTGCCAGCAGTGGGACTAGCGGGAGCCGGTCGGAAGAGCAGTACTTC. Full variable domain (outside the CDR3, taken from reference TRBV28 and TRBJ2-7): DVKVTQSSRYLVKRTGEKVFLECVQDMDHENMFWYRQDPGLGLRLIYFSYDVKMKEKGDIPEGYSVSREKKERFSLILESASTNQTSMYLCASSGTSGSRSEEQYFGPGTRLTVT.

The V call is TRBV18, the J call TRBJ2-1; D is ambiguous. The germline V and J ends were trimmed by 3 bases and 0 bases, with 12 bases remaining between them. Germline CDR1 and CDR2: KGHSH and LQKENI. The CDR3 extends over 16 amino acids. The CDR3 protein is CASSPRGASSYNEQFF. DNA of the CDR3: TGTGCCAGCTCACCCCGCGGCGCGAGCTCCTACAATGAGCAGTTCTTC.

The CDR3 coding sequence is TGTGCCAGCAGCTTGCAGTACGAGCAGTACTTC. Translating it yields CASSLQYEQYF. The V call is TRBV5-6, the J call TRBJ2-7; D is ambiguous. This CDR3 spans 11 amino acids. Deletions cut 1 base from V and 4 bases from J, with 3 bases between. CDR1 is SGHDT, CDR2 YYEEEE, per germline. Using reference TRBV5-6 and TRBJ2-7 for the parts outside the CDR3, the full variable domain is DAGVTQSPTHLIKTRGQQVTLRCSPKSGHDTVSWYQQALGQGPQFIFQYYEEEERQRGNFPDRFSGHQFPNYSSELNVNALLLGDSALYLCASSLQYEQYFGPGTRLTVT.

This clone was observed a handful of times. This chain links TRBV7-3 with TRBJ1-1; D uncertain. Trimming removed 3 bases at V and 3 bases at J, with 8 bases between. The CDR3 runs 13 residues. Germline assignment: CDR1 SGHTA and CDR2 FQGTGA. The CDR3 DNA follows: TGTGCCAGCAGCTTCGACATTTACACTGAAGCTTTCTTT. Amino acid sequence: CASSFDIYTEAFF. Supplemented by reference TRBV7-3 and TRBJ1-1, the full variable domain reads GAGVSQTPSNKVTEKGKYVELRCDPISGHTALYWYRQSLGQGPEFLIYFQGTGAADDSGLPNDRFFAVRPEGSVSTLKIQRTERGDSAVYLCASSFDIYTEAFFGQGTRLTVV.